The present entry profiles one T cell receptor (beta chain) with its context. As yet, its antigen is unknown. This CDR3 has 14 amino acids. V lost 5 bases and J 0 bases, leaving 11 bases between the germline ends. Germline assignment: CDR1 KGHSH and CDR2 LQKENI. This entry is derived from a study of siplizumab effects on memory and regulatory T cells. Study-wide findings and caveats: Naive T cells looked more diverse than memory cells and looked like major alloresponse contributors. No assignable naive or memory phenotype existed for roughly 80-97% of proliferating CD4+ or CD8+ clones.

Clones were read by immunoSEQ multiplex PCR, and TCRdb kept only the in-frame ones, dropping some. The sample includes 90,000 to 150,000 clones, about 94% of them seen just once. The V call is TRBV18, the J call TRBJ2-7; D not certain. Sequences were obtained from non-Treg CD4+ T cells sorted from blood. The origin of this receptor is a human donor in good health. CDR3 loop: CASSEQATSYEQYF. CDR3 DNA: TGTGCCAGCTCAGAGCAGGCTACCTCCTACGAGCAGTACTTC.